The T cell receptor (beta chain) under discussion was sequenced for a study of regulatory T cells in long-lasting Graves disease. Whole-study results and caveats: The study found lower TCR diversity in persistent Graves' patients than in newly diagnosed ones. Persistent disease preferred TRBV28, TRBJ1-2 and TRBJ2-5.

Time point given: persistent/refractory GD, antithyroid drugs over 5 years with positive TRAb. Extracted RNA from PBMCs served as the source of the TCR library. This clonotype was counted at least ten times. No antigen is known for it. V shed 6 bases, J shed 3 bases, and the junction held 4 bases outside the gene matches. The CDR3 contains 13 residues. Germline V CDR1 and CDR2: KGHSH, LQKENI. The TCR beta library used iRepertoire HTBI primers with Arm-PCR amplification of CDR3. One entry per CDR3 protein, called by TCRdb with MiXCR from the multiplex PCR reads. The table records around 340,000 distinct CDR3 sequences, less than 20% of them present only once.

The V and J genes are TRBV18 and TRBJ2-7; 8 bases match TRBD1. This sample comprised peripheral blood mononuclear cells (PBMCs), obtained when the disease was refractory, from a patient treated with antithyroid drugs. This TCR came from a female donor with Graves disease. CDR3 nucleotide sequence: TGTGCCAGCTCCGACAGGGGAAACTACGAGCAGTACTTC. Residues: CASSDRGNYEQYF.